This T cell receptor (beta chain) was identified during a study of blood T cells in healthy people across ages. The CDR3 sequence is 14 residues long. A second PCR of roughly 7 to 11 cycles used a sample-barcoded 5' primer and a J-beta primer mix. TCRdb re-called the 5' RACE reads through MiXCR, storing one row per CDR3 protein. The table lists roughly 720,000 distinct CDR3 sequences, approximately 55% of them singletons. To note about this clonotype: Its antigen is undetermined.

Whole-study findings and limits: The recorded TCR beta diversity per million T cells decreased in a roughly linear manner with age. Diversity estimates from one million T cells were considered underestimates.

The gene calls are TRBV21-1 and TRBJ2-7; TRBD2 reflects the table's D call only, with no check against the DNA. TRBV21-1 is a pseudogene locus. The receptor comes from a man aged 80 or over in good health. Sequencing used blood. The CDR3, as DNA: TGTGCCAGCAGCACGGGACTGGGCTCCTACGAGCAGTACTTC. As protein: CASSTGLGSYEQYF.